This is a list of T cell receptor beta chains from one sample in a study of neurological immune-mediated disorders. TCRdb used MiXCR to reprocess the 5' RACE reads, holding one entry per CDR3 protein. The data show about 43,000 distinct CDR3 sequences, about 13% seen once. The sequencing input was PBMCs. These receptors were taken from a female donor in good health. CDR3s include the opening cysteine and the closing phenylalanine or tryptophan. A D gene is named only where the DNA matches it firmly. Some rows mark clone size as missing; the rest say once, few, many or name a class of expanded clone.

.,15,TRBJ2-6,TRBV2,many,TGTGCCAGCAGTGAAACCAGGCTTGGGGCCAACGTCCTGACTTTC,CASSETRLGANVLTF
TRBD2,13,TRBJ2-7,TRBV20-1,many,TGCAGTGCTCTAGCGGGAGGTCGGGGGGAGCAGTACTTC,CSALAGGRGEQYF
.,15,TRBJ1-5,TRBV12-3/TRBV12-4,.,TGTGCCAGCGCGATTTCAGGGTTTAGCAATCAGCCCCAGCATTTT,CASAISGFSNQPQHF
.,14,TRBJ2-1,TRBV5-1,many,TGCGCCAGCAGCTCCGGGGCCCCCTACAATGAGCAGTTCTTC,CASSSGAPYNEQFF
.,14,TRBJ1-1,TRBV20-1,many,TGCAGTGCCAATGGGGGGGGCATGAACACTGAAGCTTTCTTT,CSANGGGMNTEAFF
.,13,TRBJ1-1,TRBV6-5,many,TGTGCCACCTTGGATCGCATGAACACTGAAGCTTTCTTT,CATLDRMNTEAFF
TRBD1,15,TRBJ1-5,TRBV12-3/TRBV12-4,many,TGTGCCAGCACCCAACTGGGACAGGGCAATCAGCCCCAGCATTTT,CASTQLGQGNQPQHF
.,14,TRBJ2-1,TRBV5-1,many,TGCGCCAGCACCCGGGTGAGCTCCTACAATGAGCAGTTCTTC,CASTRVSSYNEQFF
.,15,TRBJ2-1,TRBV5-1,many,TGCGCCAGCAGCTTGCAGCAGCTCCACGGGGATGAGCAGTTCTTC,CASSLQQLHGDEQFF
TRBD1,16,TRBJ2-7,TRBV12-3/TRBV12-4,few,TGTGCCAGCAGTTTACAGGGACAGGGGGGATCCTACGAGCAGTACTTC,CASSLQGQGGSYEQYF
.,16,TRBJ2-7,TRBV5-1,few,TGCGCCAGCAGCTTTGGGTACGGGACGGATACCTACGAGCAGTACTTC,CASSFGYGTDTYEQYF
TRBD1,16,TRBJ2-1,TRBV6-1,many,TGTGCCAGCATCAAAGGGACAGGGAATCTGATCAATGAGCAGTTCTTC,CASIKGTGNLINEQFF
TRBD1,15,TRBJ1-5,TRBV7-2,many,TGTGCCAGCAGCTTAGATGGGACAGATTATCAGCCCCAGCATTTT,CASSLDGTDYQPQHF
.,14,TRBJ1-1,TRBV7-9,many,TGTGCCAGCAGTGAAACCACGGGGACGGAATATGCTTTCTTT,CASSETTGTEYAFF
TRBD1,13,TRBJ1-1,TRBV7-9,.,TGTGCCAGCAGCTTAGCGGGGACAGGGAAAGCTTTCTTT,CASSLAGTGKAFF
.,14,TRBJ2-2,TRBV11-2,many,TGTGCCAGCAGCTTAGTAGGAGACACCGGGGAGCTGTTTTTT,CASSLVGDTGELFF
TRBD2,15,TRBJ2-3,TRBV27,.,TGTGCCAGCAGCTCGCCCGGGGGGGGCACAGATACGCAGTATTTT,CASSSPGGGTDTQYF
.,13,TRBJ1-4,TRBV5-1,many,TGCGCCAGCAGCTTGCAGTGGGGTGAAAAACTGTTTTTT,CASSLQWGEKLFF
.,15,TRBJ1-5,TRBV19,few,TGTGCCAGTAGTCTACGCGTACGGAGCAATCAGCCCCAGCATTTT,CASSLRVRSNQPQHF
TRBD1,18,TRBJ1-1,TRBV20-1,many,TGCAGTGCTAGGGGGACAGGGGCGAAAGGGGCCAGGAACACTGAAGCTTTCTTT,CSARGTGAKGARNTEAFF
TRBD2,16,TRBJ2-7,TRBV10-1,many,TGCGCCAGCAGCCCCCGACTAGCGGGGGCCCCCTACGAGCAGTACTTC,CASSPRLAGAPYEQYF
TRBD1,16,TRBJ2-7,TRBV5-1,many,TGCGCCAGCAGCTTGGGGACCCGGGACAGGGGAAGCGAGCAGTACTTC,CASSLGTRDRGSEQYF
TRBD1,17,TRBJ2-7,TRBV7-8,medium-sized,TGTGCCAGCAGCTTATCCCCTCCCCAACAGGGGGCCTACGAGCAGTACTTC,CASSLSPPQQGAYEQYF
.,15,TRBJ2-7,TRBV20-1,.,TGCAGTGCTAGAGTCTGGGGGACCGATTCCTACGAGCAGTACTTC,CSARVWGTDSYEQYF
.,12,TRBJ1-2,TRBV6-5,many,TGTGCCAGCAGTTATCTGGGGGAGGGCTACACCTTC,CASSYLGEGYTF
TRBD1,14,TRBJ2-7,TRBV2,many,TGTGCCAGCAGTATGCGACAGGGATCCTACGAGCAGTACTTC,CASSMRQGSYEQYF
.,14,TRBJ1-1,TRBV4-1,many,TGCGCCAGCAGCCAAGGGCGGGGCGGGACTGAAGCTTTCTTT,CASSQGRGGTEAFF
.,14,TRBJ2-6,TRBV20-1,many,TGCAGTGCGCGCCGCCAGGCTGGGGCCAACGTCCTGACTTTC,CSARRQAGANVLTF
TRBD1,15,TRBJ2-7,TRBV5-1,many,TGCGCCAGCAGCCCACAGGGACAGGGAGCGTACGAGCAGTACTTC,CASSPQGQGAYEQYF
.,12,TRBJ2-7,TRBV3-1,.,TGTGCCAGCAGCCAAAGGACAAACGAGCAGTACTTC,CASSQRTNEQYF
.,12,TRBJ1-1,TRBV29-1,.,TGCAGCGTGGGCCAGGGCGGGTTTGAAGCTTTCTTT,CSVGQGGFEAFF